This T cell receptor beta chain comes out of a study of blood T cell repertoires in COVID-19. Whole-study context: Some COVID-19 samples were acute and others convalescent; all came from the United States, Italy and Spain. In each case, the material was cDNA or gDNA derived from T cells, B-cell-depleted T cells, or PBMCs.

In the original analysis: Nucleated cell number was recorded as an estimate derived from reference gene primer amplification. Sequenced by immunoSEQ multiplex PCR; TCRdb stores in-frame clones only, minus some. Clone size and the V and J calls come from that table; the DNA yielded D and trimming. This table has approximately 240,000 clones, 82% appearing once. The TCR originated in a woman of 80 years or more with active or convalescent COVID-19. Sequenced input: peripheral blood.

CDR3 residues: CASSSPTLADYEQYF. The CDR3 region has the DNA TGTGCCAGCAGCTCACCTACACTAGCGGACTACGAGCAGTACTTC. The gene calls are TRBV11-2 and TRBJ2-7, with TRBD2 matching over 8 bases. CDR1 is SGHAT, CDR2 FQNNGV, per germline. Trimming removed 4 bases from V and 3 bases from J; junction bases left unmatched: 8. CDR3 size: 15 residues.